A selection of T cell receptor beta chains follows, all from one sample in a study of CD8+CD57+ T cells in acquired aplastic anemia. One entry per CDR3 protein, called by TCRdb with MiXCR from the reads. The table includes 160,000 or so distinct CDR3 sequences, under 55% detected once. Sample: sorted CD4+, CD8+, or CD8+CD57+ T cells (not recorded which) from PBMCs. Receptors originate from a human donor with aplastic anemia. The CDR3 runs from the conserved cysteine through the conserved F or W. The D gene is left open where the match is weak. Clone size appears in some rows only: once, few, many, or a class for an expanded clone.

>TRBJ1-4|-|TRBV11-2|-
TGTGCCAGCAGCTTAGAAGGGCAGTTCGAAAAACTGTTTTTT
CASSLEGQFEKLFF
>TRBJ2-1|many|TRBV11-2|-
TGTGCCAGCAGCTTAGATCGGGAGCGGATTTCATGGCAGTTCTTC
CASSLDRERISWQFF
>TRBJ1-2|many|TRBV3-1|-
TGTGCCAGCAGGGGAGATCACTATGGCTACACCTTC
CASRGDHYGYTF
>TRBJ2-5|many|TRBV25-1|-
TGTGCCAGCTGCAGATCAGGGGCCCAAGAGACCCAGTACTTC
CASCRSGAQETQYF
>TRBJ2-5|many|TRBV11-1|TRBD2
TGTGCCAGCAGCTTATCTGGGAGGGGACAAGAGACCCAGTACTTC
CASSLSGRGQETQYF
>TRBJ1-2|-|TRBV15|-
TGTGCCACCAGCGGAAACAGGAGACGAGGCTACACCTTC
CATSGNRRRGYTF
>TRBJ2-7|few|TRBV10-3|-
TGTGCCATCACGCAGACAGCCGCCCATTCCTACGAGCAGTACTTC
CAITQTAAHSYEQYF
>TRBJ2-7|-|TRBV20-1|-
TGCAGTGCCGCAGGACAGATCGTAAGCTACGAGCAGTACTTC
CSAAGQIVSYEQYF
>TRBJ1-5|-|TRBV28|-
TGTGCCAGCAGCCTCGATCCCAGGGTGCCTCAGCCCCAGCATTTT
CASSLDPRVPQPQHF
>TRBJ2-5|many|TRBV7-2|-
TGTGCCAGCAGCTTAGCGGGGGCTAGTTCCCCCCAGTACTTC
CASSLAGASSPQYF
>TRBJ2-7|-|TRBV3-1|-
TGTGCCAGCAGCCCCACTTCGAGCGCAGGGGCGCGAGAGCAGTACTTC
CASSPTSSAGAREQYF
>TRBJ2-1|many|TRBV5-1|TRBD1
TGCGCCAGCAGCCTGGGACAGCCCTCCTACAATGAGCAGTTCTTC
CASSLGQPSYNEQFF
>TRBJ2-5|-|TRBV6-1|TRBD1
TGTGCCAGCAGGGCGACCAGGGGGCTGCAGACCCAGTACTTC
CASRATRGLQTQYF
>TRBJ2-7|-|TRBV2|TRBD2
TGTGCCAGCGTAGGACTAGCGGTAAGCTCCTACGAGCAGTACTTC
CASVGLAVSSYEQYF
>TRBJ2-1|-|TRBV7-6|TRBD2
TGTGCCAGCAGCTCAATGACTAGCGGGAAAAATGAGCAGTTCTTC
CASSSMTSGKNEQFF
>TRBJ2-3|-|TRBV6-4|TRBD1
TGTGCCAGCAGTGACGGGACAGGGGGCACAGATACGCAGTATTTT
CASSDGTGGTDTQYF
>TRBJ1-2|-|TRBV20-1|-
TGCAGTGCTAGAACCATGGGAAGCTGTGGCTACACCTTC
CSARTMGSCGYTF
>TRBJ1-5|many|TRBV6-1|-
TGTGCCAGCAGCGATGGACAGCCCAATCAGCCCCAGCATTTT
CASSDGQPNQPQHF
>TRBJ1-1|few|TRBV12-3/TRBV12-4|-
TGTGCCAGCGACGGCCCCATGAACACTGAAGCTTTCTTT
CASDGPMNTEAFF
>TRBJ1-4|once|TRBV19|-
TGTGCCAGTAGTATCGGGGGGACCACTAATGAAAAACTGTTTTTT
CASSIGGTTNEKLFF
>TRBJ2-1|-|TRBV10-3|-
TGTGCCATCGCAAGGGGGAATGAGCAGTTCTTC
CAIARGNEQFF
>TRBJ2-5|-|TRBV7-7|-
TGTGCTAGCAGCCCAAGGACGGGAGAGACCCAGTACTTC
CASSPRTGETQYF
>TRBJ2-6|many|TRBV28|-
TGTGCCAGCAGATCTCCAGGGGACTCTGGGGCCAACGTCCTGACTTTC
CASRSPGDSGANVLTF
>TRBJ2-7|-|TRBV20-1|-
TGCAGTGCCAGACGAGGGGGCATGGGGACTGAGCAGTACTTC
CSARRGGMGTEQYF
>TRBJ1-1|many|TRBV20-1|TRBD1
TGCAGTGCCGGGGGGACAGGGTCGGCGGCTTTCTTT
CSAGGTGSAAFF
>TRBJ2-7|-|TRBV9|-
TGTGCCAGCAGCCCGCGATCCGGGCCCGGTTCCTACGAGCAGTACTTC
CASSPRSGPGSYEQYF
>TRBJ2-7|-|TRBV10-3|-
TGTGCCATCAGAGATCCAAACGACAAGGACGAGCAGTACTTC
CAIRDPNDKDEQYF
>TRBJ1-5|many|TRBV2|-
TGTGCCAGCAAAGGTATCGCTGAGGGGCAGCCCCAGCATTTT
CASKGIAEGQPQHF
>TRBJ2-3|many|TRBV5-1|TRBD2
TGCGCCAGTCAAAAGTGGCGGGAGGAGACAGATACGCAGTATTTT
CASQKWREETDTQYF
>TRBJ2-1|-|TRBV19|-
TGTGCCAGTAGTACAACCCGACAGTACAATGAGCAGTTCTTC
CASSTTRQYNEQFF
>TRBJ2-1|many|TRBV6-5|-
TGTGCCAGCACCCAACCGGGTTACAATGAGCAGTTCTTC
CASTQPGYNEQFF
>TRBJ2-1|-|TRBV20-1|TRBD2
TGCAGTGCAACAGCGGGAGGGACGTCCTACAATGAGCAGTTCTTC
CSATAGGTSYNEQFF
>TRBJ1-6|-|TRBV7-8|-
TGTGCCAGCAGCTTGAGGGGAAGGGATTCACCCCTCCACTTT
CASSLRGRDSPLHF
>TRBJ1-2|-|TRBV11-1|-
TGTGCCAGCAGCTTAACTCAAACAGCTAACTATGGCTACACCTTC
CASSLTQTANYGYTF
>TRBJ1-1|-|TRBV6-5|-
TGTGCCAGCAGTTCCAGACCGGGGGGGAACACTGAAGCTTTCTTT
CASSSRPGGNTEAFF
>TRBJ2-1|-|TRBV7-6|TRBD1
TGTGCCAGCAGCTTAGGACAGGGGAAAGTCGATGAGCAGTTCTTC
CASSLGQGKVDEQFF
>TRBJ1-6|-|TRBV11-1|TRBD1
TGTGCCAGCAGCTCCGTGGGACAGCCCACGAGCTCCTATAATTCACCCCTCCACTTT
CASSSVGQPTSSYNSPLHF